This is a list of T cell receptor beta chains from one sample in a study of cytomegalovirus exposure and HLA in healthy donors. Libraries were prepared by immunoSEQ multiplex PCR; TCRdb keeps only in-frame clonotypes and omits some of them. The table includes about 120,000 clones, 85% to 90% detected once. Specimen: PBMCs. The receptors were gathered from a woman under 30 in good health and CMV-seronegative. The CDR3 runs from the conserved cysteine through the conserved F or W. D genes are given only for firm matches. The listing skips clone size in some rows; elsewhere it reads once, few, many or a size class.

TRBD1	TRBV2	.	TRBJ1-1	CASSEAGTGEAFF	TGTGCCAGCAGTGAAGCGGGGACAGGTGAAGCTTTCTTT
.	TRBV2	.	TRBJ1-1	CASSEVRNTEAFF	TGTGCCAGCAGTGAAGTCAGAAACACTGAAGCTTTCTTT
.	TRBV5-1	.	TRBJ1-5	CASSLGRTARQPQHF	TGCGCCAGCAGCTTGGGAAGGACAGCCCGTCAGCCCCAGCATTTT
TRBD1	TRBV28	.	TRBJ2-3	CASTSFQGAGDTQYF	TGTGCCAGCACCAGTTTTCAGGGGGCGGGCGATACGCAGTATTTT
.	TRBV28	.	TRBJ1-5	CASSFQNSNQPQHF	TGTGCCAGCAGTTTTCAGAATAGCAATCAGCCCCAGCATTTT
TRBD2	TRBV5-1	.	TRBJ2-1	CASSQGLAGINNEQFF	TGCGCCAGCAGCCAAGGACTAGCGGGGATTAACAATGAGCAGTTCTTC
TRBD2	TRBV6-1	.	TRBJ2-1	CASSEAIAGAYNEQFF	TGTGCCAGCAGTGAAGCAATAGCGGGGGCATACAATGAGCAGTTCTTC
.	TRBV7-2	once	TRBJ2-1	CASSSGLPQPPHNEQFF	TGTGCCAGCAGCTCCGGACTGCCACAACCCCCCCACAATGAGCAGTTCTTC
.	TRBV19	.	TRBJ2-2	CASQGFGELFF	TGTGCCAGCCAGGGTTTTGGGGAGCTGTTTTTT
.	TRBV29-1	.	TRBJ1-2	CSVGGRGYGYTF	TGCAGCGTTGGGGGTAGGGGCTATGGCTACACCTTC
.	TRBV9	.	TRBJ2-3	CASSVEAGHGDTQYF	TGTGCCAGCAGCGTAGAGGCAGGGCATGGAGATACGCAGTATTTT
TRBD2	TRBV7-3	.	TRBJ2-1	CASSPWRGGVDEQFF	TGTGCCAGCAGCCCCTGGCGGGGGGGCGTTGATGAGCAGTTCTTC
TRBD1	TRBV28	once	TRBJ1-4	CASSQDRGREKLFF	TGTGCCAGCAGCCAAGACAGGGGACGTGAAAAACTGTTTTTT
TRBD1	TRBV30	.	TRBJ1-4	CAWRARTGLGTNEKLFF	TGTGCCTGGAGGGCGCGGACAGGGCTCGGCACTAATGAAAAACTGTTTTTT
TRBD1	TRBV9	.	TRBJ1-4	CASGTGTGATNEKLFF	TGTGCCAGCGGGACGGGGACAGGGGCAACTAATGAAAAACTGTTTTTT
TRBD1	TRBV30	.	TRBJ1-1	CAWVQGEPEAFF	TGTGCCTGGGTACAGGGGGAGCCTGAAGCTTTCTTT
.	TRBV5-5	.	TRBJ2-2	CASSLAASLEDTGELFF	TGTGCCAGCAGCTTGGCCGCTAGTCTCGAGGACACCGGGGAGCTGTTTTTT
.	TRBV4-1	.	TRBJ1-1	CASSLLAGVGTEAFF	TGCGCCAGCAGCCTTCTCGCAGGGGTCGGCACTGAAGCTTTCTTT
TRBD2	TRBV5-1	.	TRBJ2-7	CASSLAPPSSGGSYEQYF	TGCGCCAGCAGCTTGGCACCCCCCTCTAGCGGGGGGTCCTACGAGCAGTACTTC
TRBD2	TRBV6-4	.	TRBJ2-7	CASSDGREGVYEQYF	TGTGCCAGCAGTGATGGGCGGGAGGGTGTATACGAGCAGTACTTC
.	TRBV4-1	few	TRBJ1-2	CASSQAWGRVGYTF	TGCGCCAGCAGCCAAGCATGGGGGAGGGTGGGCTACACCTTC
TRBD2	TRBV7-2	.	TRBJ2-1	CASSSPPGLAGVNEQFF	TGTGCCAGCAGCTCCCCCCCGGGACTAGCGGGAGTGAATGAGCAGTTCTTC
TRBD1	TRBV27	.	TRBJ2-3	CASSLTGGQTDTQYF	TGTGCCAGCAGTCTGACAGGGGGTCAAACAGATACGCAGTATTTT
TRBD1	TRBV5-4	.	TRBJ1-2	CASSSNRGQLNYGYTF	TGTGCCAGCAGCTCAAACAGGGGACAACTTAACTATGGCTACACCTTC